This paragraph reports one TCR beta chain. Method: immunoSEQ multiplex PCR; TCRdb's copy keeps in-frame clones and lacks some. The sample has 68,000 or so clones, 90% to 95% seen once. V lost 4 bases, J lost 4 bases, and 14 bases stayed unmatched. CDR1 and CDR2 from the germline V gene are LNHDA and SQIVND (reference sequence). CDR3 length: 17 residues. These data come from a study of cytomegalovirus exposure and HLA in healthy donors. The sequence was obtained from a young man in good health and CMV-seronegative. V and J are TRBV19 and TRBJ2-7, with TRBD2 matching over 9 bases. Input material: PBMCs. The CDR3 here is CASSTTPPLAGGYEQYF. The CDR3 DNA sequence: TGTGCCAGTAGTACCACACCTCCACTAGCGGGCGGTTACGAGCAGTACTTC.